Shown below are 17 T cell receptor beta chains from a single sample sequenced in a study of Graves' ophthalmopathy and Graves' hyperthyroidism. The authors amplified TCR beta CDR3 regions from RNA transcripts. First-round RT-PCR relied on HTBI primers, and a second-round multiplex PCR came next. A single record per CDR3 protein comes from TCRdb applying MiXCR to the multiplex PCR reads. The sample has under 350,000 distinct CDR3 sequences; 15% to 20% are singletons. Material: peripheral blood. These receptors originate from an adult man with Graves' ophthalmopathy.

Many counts were recorded for this clonotype. The CDR3 spells CASSTERPLPTGELFF. Here the CDR3 DNA reads TGTGCCAGTAGTACCGAACGGCCGTTACCCACCGGGGAGCTGTTTTTT. The V gene is TRBV19, the J gene TRBJ2-2; D ambiguous. This CDR3 is 16 amino acids long. Germline values: CDR1 LNHDA, CDR2 SQIVND (reference sequence). Trimming took 4 bases from V and 4 from J, leaving 16 bases between them.

V usage is TRBV6-1 and J usage is TRBJ1-5; D remains unclear. CDR1 and CDR2 (germline): MNHNS, SASEGT. The CDR3 runs to 15 residues. Trimming removed 0 bases from V and 7 bases from J, with 13 bases in between. CDR3 nucleotide sequence: TGTGCCAGCAGTGAAGCGGTACGTGGTTTGCAGCCCCAGCATTTT. This encodes CASSEAVRGLQPQHF.

This clonotype was seen repeatedly, ten times or more. V and J are TRBV2 and TRBJ1-1, with 7 bases matching TRBD1. CDR1 SNHLY and CDR2 FYNNEI come from the germline V gene. Germline trimming cut 7 bases from V and 6 bases from J; bases unmatched to any gene: 11. This CDR3 is 14 amino acids long. The CDR3 bases are TGTGCCAGCACTATGGTAGGGGGCGGCTCTGAAGCTTTCTTT. Translated: CASTMVGGGSEAFF. The full variable domain, with the rest looked up from reference TRBV2 and TRBJ1-1, is EPEVTQTPSHQVTQMGQEVILRCVPISNHLYFYWYRQILGQKVEFLVSFYNNEISEKSEIFDDQFSVERPDGSNFTLKIRSTKLEDSAMYFCASTMVGGGSEAFFGQGTRLTVV.

This clonotype was seen many times. The chain recombines TRBV7-8 with TRBJ2-5; the D gene is possibly TRBD1 (5 bases). Looked up from germline, CDR1 is SGHVS and CDR2 is FQNEAQ. There are 15 residues in the CDR3. Trimming removed 5 bases from V and 2 bases from J, with 15 bases in between. The CDR3 reads CASSPDRLRQETQYF. CDR3 coding DNA: TGTGCCAGCAGCCCCGACAGACTTCGACAAGAGACCCAGTACTTC.

The gene calls are TRBV6-1 and TRBJ1-1; D is uncertain. The CDR3 extends over 13 amino acids. The germline V gene has CDR1 MNHNS and CDR2 SASEGT. Between the trimmed V and J ends, which lost 8 bases and 0 bases, there was a span of 10 bases. The CDR3 reads CASSGPMNTEAFF. Here the CDR3 DNA reads TGTGCCAGCTCCGGTCCTATGAACACTGAAGCTTTCTTT.

In DNA form, the CDR3 reads TGTGCCAGCAGCTTAGTCCCTCGGGGGCCGAATTCGGTGAACACTGAAGCTTTCTTT. Its protein product is CASSLVPRGPNSVNTEAFF. V is TRBV11-2 and J is TRBJ1-1, with D perhaps matching TRBD1 (6 bases). This CDR3 has 19 amino acids. Per germline, CDR1 SGHAT and CDR2 FQNNGV. Trimming stripped 1 base from V and 0 bases from J, with 21 bases between.

This clonotype occurred many times. This chain links TRBV4-1 with TRBJ2-7; 10 bases map to TRBD1. Germline assignment: CDR1 MGHRA and CDR2 YSYEKL. With 3 bases clipped from V and 5 bases from J, the junction kept 4 bases outside the gene matches. This CDR3 has 14 residues. The chain's CDR3 is CASSHRQGANEQYF. The CDR3 DNA reads TGCGCCAGCAGCCATCGACAGGGGGCAAACGAGCAGTACTTC.

This clonotype was counted many times. The rearrangement links TRBV29-1 to TRBJ1-1; TRBD1 agrees at 7 bases. The CDR3 length is 14 residues. The V gene's germline CDR1 is SQVTM and CDR2 ANQGSEA. With V trimmed by 6 bases and J by 1 base, 8 bases remained unmatched. The CDR3 loop is CSVDGTEENTEAFF. For the CDR3, the DNA is TGCAGCGTAGACGGGACAGAGGAGAACACTGAAGCTTTCTTT.

This clonotype was counted many times. This chain uses TRBV6-5 with TRBJ1-5; a possible D gene is TRBD1 (5 bases). The V end lost 0 bases, the J end lost 6 bases, and 18 bases lay between the germline ends. The V gene's germline CDR1 is MNHEY and CDR2 SVGAGI. The CDR3 spans 17 residues. The CDR3 DNA follows: TGTGCCAGCAGTTACTCCGCGGGCAGGGAGGTTGCTCAGCCCCAGCATTTT. Protein sequence: CASSYSAGREVAQPQHF.

This clonotype was seen at least ten times. The DNA for the CDR3 is TGCGCCAGCTATACTACGCGCCAAGAGACCCAGTACTTC. This translates into CASYTTRQETQYF. The chain combines TRBV5-1 with TRBJ2-5; D remains unclear. Trimming left V 7 bases short and J 1 base short, with 11 bases between. Germline values: CDR1 SGHRS, CDR2 YFSETQ. The CDR3 has 13 residues.

The table lists this clonotype with many counts. The chain carries TRBV6-2 or TRBV6-3 and TRBJ2-7; the match to TRBD1 covers 7 bases. Germline CDR1 MNHEY, CDR2 SVGEGT. Trimming removed 8 bases from V and 0 bases from J; junction bases left unmatched: 7. CDR3 length: 14 residues. The CDR3 nucleotides read TGTGCCAGCGTGTTCGGGGACAGCTCCTACGAGCAGTACTTC. It is translated as CASVFGDSSYEQYF.

This clonotype was detected many times. The chain has TRBV30 and TRBJ2-7; D is possibly TRBD1 (5 bases). Germline CDR1 reads GTSNPN; CDR2 reads SVGIG (reference sequence). V lost 2 bases, J lost 4 bases, and 12 bases lay in between. CDR3 length: 13 amino acids. Here the CDR3 reads CAWSHGAPYEQYF. DNA for the CDR3: TGTGCCTGGAGTCATGGGGCGCCGTACGAGCAGTACTTC.

This clonotype was observed at least ten times. Because the CDR3 is missing its conserved closing phenylalanine or tryptophan, this is likely a read error. The J gene is TRBJ1-2, the V gene TRBV30, with TRBD1 as a possible D gene (5 bases). This CDR3 has 12 residues. CDR1 GTSNPN and CDR2 SVGIG come from the germline V gene (reference sequence). Between the trimmed V and J ends, which lost 1 base and 4 bases, there was a span of 7 bases. The CDR3 DNA is TGTGCCTGGAGTGCAGGGAGCTATGGCTACACCCTC. Translation gives CAWSAGSYGYTL.

This clonotype was seen ten or more times. The genes are TRBV7-2 and TRBJ2-7; 8 nucleotides agree with TRBD1. With 3 bases clipped from V and 6 bases from J, the junction kept 7 bases outside the gene matches. Germline V CDR1 and CDR2: SGHTA, FQGNSA. There are 14 residues in the CDR3. The CDR3 region is CASSFYDRGREQYF. CDR3 DNA sequence: TGTGCCAGCAGCTTTTATGACAGGGGTCGCGAGCAGTACTTC.

This clonotype was counted many times. The J gene is TRBJ2-7, the V gene TRBV27; the match to TRBD2 covers 11 bases. The CDR3 is made up of 15 amino acids. Unmatched junction bases numbered 7, after V lost 3 bases and J lost 6 bases. Germline V gene lookup returns CDR1 MNHEY and CDR2 SMNVEV (reference sequence). This CDR3 reads CASSFSTSGRGEQYF. The CDR3 DNA follows: TGTGCCAGCAGTTTCTCTACTAGCGGGAGAGGCGAGCAGTACTTC.

CDR3: CASSLYGTQVGYTF. The CDR3, as DNA: TGTGCCAGCAGTTTATATGGGACACAGGTTGGCTACACCTTC. The rearrangement uses TRBV27 and TRBJ1-2; tentative D call: TRBD1 (6 bases). Trimming shortened V by 1 base and J by 7 bases, and 13 bases separated the two germline ends. Germline loops: CDR1 MNHEY, CDR2 SMNVEV (reference sequence). This CDR3 has 14 residues.

This clonotype has only one observation. The chain couples TRBV27 to TRBJ1-2; D uncertain. The CDR3 totals 13 residues. Germline CDR1 MNHEY, CDR2 SMNVEV (reference sequence). V was pared by 3 bases and J by 7 bases, with 12 bases between. The CDR3 loop reads CASSFTMTSGYTF. The CDR3 coding sequence is TGTGCCAGCAGTTTCACAATGACTAGTGGCTACACCTTC.